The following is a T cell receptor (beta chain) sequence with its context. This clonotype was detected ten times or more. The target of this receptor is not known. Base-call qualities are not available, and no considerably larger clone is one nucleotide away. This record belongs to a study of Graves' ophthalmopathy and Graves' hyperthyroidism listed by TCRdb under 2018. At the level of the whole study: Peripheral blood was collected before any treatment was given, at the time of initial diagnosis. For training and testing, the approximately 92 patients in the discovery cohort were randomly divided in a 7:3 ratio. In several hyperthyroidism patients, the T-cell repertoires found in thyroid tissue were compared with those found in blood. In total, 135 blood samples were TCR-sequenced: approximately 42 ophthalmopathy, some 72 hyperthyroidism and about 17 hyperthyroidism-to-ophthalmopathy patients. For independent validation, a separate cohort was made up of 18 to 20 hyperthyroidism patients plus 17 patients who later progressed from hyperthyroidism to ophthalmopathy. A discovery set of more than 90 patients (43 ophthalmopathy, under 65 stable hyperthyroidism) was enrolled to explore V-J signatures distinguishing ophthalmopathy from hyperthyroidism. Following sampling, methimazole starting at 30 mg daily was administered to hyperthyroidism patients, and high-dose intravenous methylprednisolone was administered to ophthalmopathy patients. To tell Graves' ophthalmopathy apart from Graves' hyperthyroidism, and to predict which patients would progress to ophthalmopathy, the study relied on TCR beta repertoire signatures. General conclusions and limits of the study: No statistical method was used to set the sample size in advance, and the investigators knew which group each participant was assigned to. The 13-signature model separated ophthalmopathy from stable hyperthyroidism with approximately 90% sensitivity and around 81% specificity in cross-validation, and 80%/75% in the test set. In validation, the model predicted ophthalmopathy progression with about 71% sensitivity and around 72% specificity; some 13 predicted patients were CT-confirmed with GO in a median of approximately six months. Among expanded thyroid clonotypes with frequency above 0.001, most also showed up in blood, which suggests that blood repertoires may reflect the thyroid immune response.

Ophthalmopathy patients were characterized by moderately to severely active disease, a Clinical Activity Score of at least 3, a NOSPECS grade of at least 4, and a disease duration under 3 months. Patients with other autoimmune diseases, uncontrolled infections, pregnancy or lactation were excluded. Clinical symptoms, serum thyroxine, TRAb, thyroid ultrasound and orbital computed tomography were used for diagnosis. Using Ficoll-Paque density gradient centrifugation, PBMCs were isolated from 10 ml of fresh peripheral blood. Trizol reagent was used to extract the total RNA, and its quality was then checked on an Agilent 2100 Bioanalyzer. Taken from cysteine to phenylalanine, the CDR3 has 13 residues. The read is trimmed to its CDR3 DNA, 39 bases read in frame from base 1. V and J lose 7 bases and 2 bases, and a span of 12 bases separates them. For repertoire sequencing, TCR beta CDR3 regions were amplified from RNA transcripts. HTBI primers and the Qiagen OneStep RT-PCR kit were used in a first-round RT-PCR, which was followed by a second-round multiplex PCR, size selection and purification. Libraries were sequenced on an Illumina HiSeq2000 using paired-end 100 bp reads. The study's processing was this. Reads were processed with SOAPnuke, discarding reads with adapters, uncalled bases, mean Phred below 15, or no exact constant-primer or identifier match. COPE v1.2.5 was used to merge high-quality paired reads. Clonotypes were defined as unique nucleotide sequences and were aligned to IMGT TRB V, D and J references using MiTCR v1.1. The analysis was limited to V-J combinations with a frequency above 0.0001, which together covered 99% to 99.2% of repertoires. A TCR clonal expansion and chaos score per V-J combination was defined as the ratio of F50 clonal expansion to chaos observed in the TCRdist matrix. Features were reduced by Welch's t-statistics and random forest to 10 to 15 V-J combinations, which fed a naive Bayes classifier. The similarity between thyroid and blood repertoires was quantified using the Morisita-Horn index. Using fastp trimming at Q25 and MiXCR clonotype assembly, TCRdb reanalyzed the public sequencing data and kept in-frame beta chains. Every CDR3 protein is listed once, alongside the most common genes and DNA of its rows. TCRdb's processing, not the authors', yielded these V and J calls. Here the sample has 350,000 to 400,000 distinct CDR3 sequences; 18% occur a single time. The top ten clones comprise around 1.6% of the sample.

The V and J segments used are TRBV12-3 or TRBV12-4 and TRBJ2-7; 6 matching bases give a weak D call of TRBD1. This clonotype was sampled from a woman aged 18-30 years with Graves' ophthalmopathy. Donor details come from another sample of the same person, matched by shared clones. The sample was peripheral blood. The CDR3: CASTSGVTYEQYF. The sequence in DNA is TGTGCCAGCACCTCAGGGGTTACCTACGAGCAGTACTTC.